Listed here is a single TCR beta chain. The data originate from a study of T cell changes during pregnancy in multiple sclerosis. From germline, CDR1 is LGHNA and CDR2 YSLEER. There are 15 residues in the CDR3. V shed 1 base and J 5 bases; nucleotides not matched to a gene: 6. Data came from immunoSEQ multiplex PCR; TCRdb stores just in-frame clones and leaves some out. The sample has tens of thousands of clones, 85% to 95% seen once. The specimen was CD4+ T cells from peripheral blood mononuclear cells, collected in the third trimester of pregnancy. The chain combines TRBV4-3 with TRBJ2-7; TRBD1 agrees at 9 bases. The origin of this receptor is a female donor with multiple sclerosis, enrolled in a pregnancy study. This CDR3 reads CASSQAGTGWHEQYF. As DNA, the CDR3 is TGCGCCAGCAGCCAAGCAGGGACAGGGTGGCACGAGCAGTACTTC.